This T cell receptor (beta chain) was profiled in a study of tumor-infiltrating lymphocytes in primary liver carcinoma. In its sample, this clonotype was seen a few times. Trimming took off 0 bases at V and 6 bases at J, with 6 bases between the two ends. The CDR3 contains 12 residues. From germline, CDR1 is SGHDN and CDR2 FVKESK. Production of TCR beta cDNA used 500 ng total RNA together with a constant-region primer. For TCR beta, libraries were produced by three nested multiplex PCR rounds using slightly modified ARM-PCR. TRBV1-TRBV30 forward and Cbeta reverse primers drove the first two approximately 11-cycle rounds. From the multiplex PCR reads, TCRdb called clonotypes with MiXCR, one entry per CDR3 protein. The table records approximately 330,000 distinct CDR3 sequences, less than 75% of them present only once. Unsorted whole blood supplied the RNA, and germline DNA was extracted too.

This rearrangement joins TRBV14 to TRBJ2-7; D is unclear. This sequence was found in a man aged 40-49 years with primary liver carcinoma and hepatitis B virus infection. The sample taken for sequencing was peripheral blood. This chain's CDR3 is CASSQDFREQYF. DNA for the CDR3: TGTGCCAGCAGCCAAGATTTCCGCGAGCAGTACTTC.